This T cell receptor beta chain comes out of a study of chemoradiotherapy in HPV16-positive cancers. This CDR3 contains 15 residues. Per germline, CDR1 SGHNT and CDR2 YENEEA. V lost 3 bases, J lost 2 bases, and 13 bases lay in between. This clone was found a few times. Assay: immunoSEQ multiplex PCR; the TCRdb copy retains only in-frame clones and omits some. The table lists thousands of clones, roughly 72% of them singletons. This specimen consisted of tumor tissue, obtained from a patient who underwent chemoradiotherapy. This receptor was obtained from a human donor with HPV-associated anogenital cancer. The chain combines TRBV11-3 with TRBJ1-2; a weak D match, TRBD1 (5 bases). CDR3 sequence: CASSFGGGSNYGYTF. Written as DNA, the CDR3 is TGTGCCAGCAGCTTTGGGGGGGGATCCAACTATGGCTACACCTTC.